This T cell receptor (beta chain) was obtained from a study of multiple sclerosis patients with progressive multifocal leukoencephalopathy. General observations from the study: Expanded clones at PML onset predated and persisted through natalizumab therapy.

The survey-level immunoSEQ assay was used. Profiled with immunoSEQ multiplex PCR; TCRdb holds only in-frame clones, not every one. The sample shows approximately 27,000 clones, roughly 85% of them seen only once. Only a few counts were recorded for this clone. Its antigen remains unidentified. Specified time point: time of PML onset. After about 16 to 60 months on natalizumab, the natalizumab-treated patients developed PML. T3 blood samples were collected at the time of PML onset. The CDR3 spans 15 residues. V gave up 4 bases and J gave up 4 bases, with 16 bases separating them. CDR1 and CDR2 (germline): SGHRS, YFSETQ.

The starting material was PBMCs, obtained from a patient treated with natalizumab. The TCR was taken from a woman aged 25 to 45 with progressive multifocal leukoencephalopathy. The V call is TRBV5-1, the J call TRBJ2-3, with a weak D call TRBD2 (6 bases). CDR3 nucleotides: TGCGCCAGCAGCGCCGGGACTCATGCGGCAGATACGCAGTATTTT. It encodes CASSAGTHAADTQYF.